This T cell receptor beta chain was observed in a study of T cell responses to AZD1222 COVID-19 vaccine. Study-wide results and limits: A reported finding is that nearly half of spike-specific TCRs target unmutated variant regions. Females made up more of the donors, who were largely white British, and clonal diversity may have come out too low. Baseline seropositivity characterized only a handful of AZD1222 recipients.

Trimming left V 4 bases short and J 5 bases short, with 10 bases between. The CDR3 length is 13 residues. Germline lookup yields CDR1 SGHKS and CDR2 YYEKEE (reference sequence). Clones were read by immunoSEQ multiplex PCR, and TCRdb kept only the in-frame ones, dropping some. The sample shows some 83,000 clones, roughly 83% of them seen only once. Comments on this clone: Its antigen is as yet unknown.

This receptor was identified in an adult in good health. The specimen comprised peripheral blood, sampled on day 0 of AZD1222 vaccination. This chain connects TRBV5-5 to TRBJ1-5; D remains unclear. This CDR3 is CASSLSADQPQHF. The CDR3 coding sequence is TGTGCCAGCAGCCTAAGCGCGGATCAGCCCCAGCATTTT.